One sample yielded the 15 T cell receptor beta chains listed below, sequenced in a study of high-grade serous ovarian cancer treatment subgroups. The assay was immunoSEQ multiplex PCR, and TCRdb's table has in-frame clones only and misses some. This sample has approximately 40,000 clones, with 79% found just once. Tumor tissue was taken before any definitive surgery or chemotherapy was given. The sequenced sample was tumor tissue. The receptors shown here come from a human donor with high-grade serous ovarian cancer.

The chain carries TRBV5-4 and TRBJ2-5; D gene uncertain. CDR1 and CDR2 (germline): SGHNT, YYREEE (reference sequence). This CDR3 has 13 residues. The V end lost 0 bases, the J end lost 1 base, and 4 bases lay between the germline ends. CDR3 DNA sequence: TGTGCCAGCAGCTTGGTCAGCCAAGAGACCCAGTACTTC. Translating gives CASSLVSQETQYF.

As DNA, the CDR3 is TGCGCCAGCAGTCTGGGGATCATGAACACTGAAGCTTTCTTT. Its translation is CASSLGIMNTEAFF. The chain has TRBV4-3 and TRBJ1-1; D call uncertain. This CDR3 has 14 residues. The germline V gene has CDR1 LGHNA and CDR2 YSLEER. V was cut by 6 bases and J by 0 bases, with 11 bases left in between.

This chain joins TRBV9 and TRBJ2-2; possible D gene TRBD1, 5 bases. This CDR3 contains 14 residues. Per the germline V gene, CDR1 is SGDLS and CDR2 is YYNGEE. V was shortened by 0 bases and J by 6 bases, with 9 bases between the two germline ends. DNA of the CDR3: TGTGCCAGCAGCGTAGCAGGGTATCCCGGGGAGCTGTTTTTT. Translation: CASSVAGYPGELFF. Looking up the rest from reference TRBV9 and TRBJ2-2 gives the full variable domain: DSGVTQTPKHLITATGQRVTLRCSPRSGDLSVYWYQQSLDQGLQFLIQYYNGEERAKGNILERFSAQQFPDLHSELNLSSLELGDSALYFCASSVAGYPGELFFGEGSRLTVL.

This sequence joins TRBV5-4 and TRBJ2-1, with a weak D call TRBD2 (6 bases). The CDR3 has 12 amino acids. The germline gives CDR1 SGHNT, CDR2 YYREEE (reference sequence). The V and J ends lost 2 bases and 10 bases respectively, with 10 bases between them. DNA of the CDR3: TGTGCCAGCAGCTTTACTAGCTTGGAGCAGTTCTTC. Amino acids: CASSFTSLEQFF.

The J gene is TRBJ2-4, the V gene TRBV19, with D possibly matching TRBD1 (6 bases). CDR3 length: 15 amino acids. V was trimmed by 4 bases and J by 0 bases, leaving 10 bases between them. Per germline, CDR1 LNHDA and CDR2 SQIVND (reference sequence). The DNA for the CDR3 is TGTGCCAGTAGTAGAATACAGGGAGCCAAAAACATTCAGTACTTC. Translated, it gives CASSRIQGAKNIQYF.

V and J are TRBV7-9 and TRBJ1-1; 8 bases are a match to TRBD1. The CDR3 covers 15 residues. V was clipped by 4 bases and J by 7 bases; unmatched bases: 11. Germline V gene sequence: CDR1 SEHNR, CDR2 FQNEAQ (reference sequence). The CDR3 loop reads CASSSPGTGRNEAFF. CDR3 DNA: TGTGCCAGCAGCTCACCCGGGACAGGCCGAAATGAAGCTTTCTTT.

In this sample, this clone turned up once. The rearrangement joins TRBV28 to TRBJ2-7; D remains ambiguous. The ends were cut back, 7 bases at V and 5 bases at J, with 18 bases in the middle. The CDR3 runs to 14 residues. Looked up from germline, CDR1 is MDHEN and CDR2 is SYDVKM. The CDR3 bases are TGTGCCAGCACTTCCCCCGGGCGTACCAACGAGCAGTACTTC. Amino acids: CASTSPGRTNEQYF.

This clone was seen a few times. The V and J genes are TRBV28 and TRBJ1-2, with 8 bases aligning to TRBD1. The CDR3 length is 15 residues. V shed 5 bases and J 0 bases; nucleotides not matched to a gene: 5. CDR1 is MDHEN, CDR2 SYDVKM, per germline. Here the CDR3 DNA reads TGTGCCAGCAGTCCCGCAGGGGGCCCTAACTATGGCTACACCTTC. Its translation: CASSPAGGPNYGYTF.

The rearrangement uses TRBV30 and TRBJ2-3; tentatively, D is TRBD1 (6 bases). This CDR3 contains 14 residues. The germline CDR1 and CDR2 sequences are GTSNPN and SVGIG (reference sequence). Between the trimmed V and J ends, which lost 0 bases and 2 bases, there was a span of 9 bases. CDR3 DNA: TGTGCCTGGAGTGTACAGGGTCTCACAGATACGCAGTATTTT. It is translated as CAWSVQGLTDTQYF.

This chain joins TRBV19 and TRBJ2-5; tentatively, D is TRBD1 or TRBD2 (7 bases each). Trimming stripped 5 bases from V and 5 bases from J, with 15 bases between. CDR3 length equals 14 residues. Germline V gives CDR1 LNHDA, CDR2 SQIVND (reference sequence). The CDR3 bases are TGTGCCAGTAGTGGGGAGGGGGCCGGGGAGACCCAGTACTTC. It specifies CASSGEGAGETQYF.

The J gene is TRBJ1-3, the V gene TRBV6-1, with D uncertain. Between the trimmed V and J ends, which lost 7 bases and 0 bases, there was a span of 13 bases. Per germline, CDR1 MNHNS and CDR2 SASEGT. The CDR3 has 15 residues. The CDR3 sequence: CASTWTESSGNTIYF. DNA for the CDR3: TGTGCCAGCACCTGGACGGAGAGCTCTGGAAACACCATATATTTT.

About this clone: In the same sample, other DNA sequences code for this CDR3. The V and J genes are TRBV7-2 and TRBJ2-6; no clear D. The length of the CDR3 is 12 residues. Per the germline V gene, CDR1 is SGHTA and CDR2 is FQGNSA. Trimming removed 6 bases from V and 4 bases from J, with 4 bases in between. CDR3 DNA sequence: TGTGCCAGCAGAGGGGGGGCCAACGTCCTGACTTTC. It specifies CASRGGANVLTF.

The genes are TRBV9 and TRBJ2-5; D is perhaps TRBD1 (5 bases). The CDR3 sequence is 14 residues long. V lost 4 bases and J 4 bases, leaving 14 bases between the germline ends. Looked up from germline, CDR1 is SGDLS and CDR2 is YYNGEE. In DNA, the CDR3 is TGTGCCAGCAGCAGGGGTAGGGATCCAGAGACCCAGTACTTC. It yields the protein CASSRGRDPETQYF.

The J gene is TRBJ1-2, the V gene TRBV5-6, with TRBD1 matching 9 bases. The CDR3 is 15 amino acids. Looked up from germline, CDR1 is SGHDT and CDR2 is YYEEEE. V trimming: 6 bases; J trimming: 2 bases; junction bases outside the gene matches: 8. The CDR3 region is CASTSGTGPNYGYTF. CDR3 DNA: TGTGCCAGCACCTCCGGGACAGGGCCGAACTATGGCTACACCTTC.

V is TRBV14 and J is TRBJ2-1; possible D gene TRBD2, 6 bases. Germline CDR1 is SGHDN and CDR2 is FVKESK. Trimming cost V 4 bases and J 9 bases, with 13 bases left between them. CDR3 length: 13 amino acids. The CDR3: CASSRQQEGEQFF. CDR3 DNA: TGTGCCAGCAGCCGACAACAGGAGGGTGAGCAGTTCTTC.